This T cell receptor beta chain was sequenced in a study of chemoradiotherapy in HPV16-positive cancers. Study findings and constraints: During treatment, candidate HPV-specific clones and E7-related motifs expanded in tumor. Better recurrence-free survival went with HPV-responsive T-cell expansion in HPV16-positive patients.

Sequenced by immunoSEQ multiplex PCR; TCRdb stores in-frame clones only, minus some. Among about 68,000 clones, roughly 86% were seen once, and the ten largest hold 4% to 5%. Samples were taken several times over chemoradiotherapy. Germline V gene data show CDR1 as MNHNS and CDR2 as SASEGT. The CDR3 covers 15 residues. Deletions cut 6 bases from V and 2 bases from J, with 14 bases between. To note about this clone: Antigen specificity is unknown.

This receptor was taken from a human donor with HPV-associated anogenital cancer. The J gene is TRBJ2-1, the V gene TRBV6-1; tentatively, D is TRBD1 (6 bases). Specimen: blood, collected from a patient who underwent chemoradiotherapy. This CDR3 is CASSPRGFPYNEQFF. The CDR3 nucleotides are TGTGCCAGCAGCCCCAGGGGTTTCCCCTACAATGAGCAGTTCTTC.